This T cell receptor beta chain was captured in a study of T-cell reconstitution after alpha-beta-depleted transplantation in children. Germline V gene sequence: CDR1 SGHTA, CDR2 FQGTGA. CDR3 length equals 13 residues. The ends were cut back, 3 bases at V and 5 bases at J, with 11 bases in the middle. A TCRbeta library incorporating unique molecular identifiers was prepared. MiXCR was run by TCRdb on the PCR reads, yielding one entry per CDR3 protein. The table lists about 540,000 distinct CDR3 sequences, around 16% of them singletons. V and J are TRBV7-3 and TRBJ2-7; D might be TRBD1 or TRBD2, each matching 5 bases. The source material was PBMCs from the stem cell graft donor, sampled from the stem cell graft. This clonotype was obtained from a human donor who donated a stem cell graft to a child with acute lymphoblastic leukemia. CDR3 sequence reads: CASSLGRTHEQYF. CDR3 in DNA: TGTGCCAGCAGCTTGGGACGCACCCACGAGCAGTACTTC. The whole variable domain, remainder taken from reference TRBV7-3 and TRBJ2-7, is GAGVSQTPSNKVTEKGKYVELRCDPISGHTALYWYRQSLGQGPEFLIYFQGTGAADDSGLPNDRFFAVRPEGSVSTLKIQRTERGDSAVYLCASSLGRTHEQYFGPGTRLTVT.